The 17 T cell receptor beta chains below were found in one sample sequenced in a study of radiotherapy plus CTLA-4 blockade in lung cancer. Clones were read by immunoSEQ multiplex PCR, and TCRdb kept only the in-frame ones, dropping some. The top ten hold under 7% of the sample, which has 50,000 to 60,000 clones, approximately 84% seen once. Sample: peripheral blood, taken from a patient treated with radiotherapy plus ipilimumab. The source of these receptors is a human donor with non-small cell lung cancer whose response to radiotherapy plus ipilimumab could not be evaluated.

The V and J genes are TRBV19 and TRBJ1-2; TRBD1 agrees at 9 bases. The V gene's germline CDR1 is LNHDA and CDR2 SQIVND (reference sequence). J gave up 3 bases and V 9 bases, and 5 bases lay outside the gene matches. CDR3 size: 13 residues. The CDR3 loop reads CASTGTGHYGYTF. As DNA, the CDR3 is TGTGCCAGCACCGGGACAGGGCACTATGGCTACACCTTC.

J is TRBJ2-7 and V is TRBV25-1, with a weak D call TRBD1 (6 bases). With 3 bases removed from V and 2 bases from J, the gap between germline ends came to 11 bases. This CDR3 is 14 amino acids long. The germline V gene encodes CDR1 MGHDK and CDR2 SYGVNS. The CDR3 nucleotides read TGTGCCAGCAGTGAGACAGGTGGGACCTACGAGCAGTACTTC. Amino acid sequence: CASSETGGTYEQYF.

The CDR3 loop reads CASSLEQANEKLFF. CDR3 nucleotide sequence: TGTGCCAGCAGCTTAGAACAGGCTAATGAAAAACTGTTTTTT. The V call is TRBV7-2, the J call TRBJ1-4; the D gene is possibly TRBD1 (5 bases). The germline V gene encodes CDR1 SGHTA and CDR2 FQGNSA. The CDR3 has 14 residues. Between the trimmed V and J ends, which lost 1 base and 3 bases, there was a span of 6 bases.

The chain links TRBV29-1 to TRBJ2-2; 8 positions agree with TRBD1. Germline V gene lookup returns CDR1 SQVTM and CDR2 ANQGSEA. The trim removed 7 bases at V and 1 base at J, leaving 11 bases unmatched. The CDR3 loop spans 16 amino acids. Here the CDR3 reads CSARQGAGMNTGELFF. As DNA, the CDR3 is TGCAGCGCCAGGCAGGGGGCCGGTATGAACACCGGGGAGCTGTTTTTT.

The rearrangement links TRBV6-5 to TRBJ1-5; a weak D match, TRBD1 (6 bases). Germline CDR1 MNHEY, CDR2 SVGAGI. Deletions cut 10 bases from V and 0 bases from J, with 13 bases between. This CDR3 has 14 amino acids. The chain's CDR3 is CATHSRGSNQPQHF. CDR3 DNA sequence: TGTGCCACCCACTCCAGGGGTAGCAATCAGCCCCAGCATTTT.

CDR3 protein: CASSVPGVTDTQYF. CDR3 DNA: TGTGCCAGCAGCGTCCCAGGGGTCACAGATACGCAGTATTTT. The gene calls are TRBV7-6 and TRBJ2-3; D is possibly TRBD1 (6 bases). CDR3 length: 14 amino acids. Germline CDR1 reads SGHVS; CDR2 reads FNYEAQ. The V gene lost 5 bases and the J gene lost 2 bases, with 11 bases spanning the gap.

The chain's CDR3 is CASSLGGQGYEQFF. CDR3 DNA sequence: TGCGCCAGCAGCTTGGGGGGACAGGGCTATGAGCAGTTCTTC. The chain joins TRBV5-1 to TRBJ2-1; TRBD1 agrees at 9 bases. The CDR3 is made up of 14 amino acids. Germline CDR1 is SGHRS and CDR2 is YFSETQ. V gave up 0 bases and J gave up 8 bases; unmatched junction bases: 3.

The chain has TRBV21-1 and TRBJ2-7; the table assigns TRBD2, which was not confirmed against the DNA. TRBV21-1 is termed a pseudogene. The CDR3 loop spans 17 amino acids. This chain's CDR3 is CASGGGRAPLSSYEQYF. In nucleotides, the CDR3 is TGTGCCAGCGGAGGCGGGAGGGCCCCTCTGAGCTCCTACGAGCAGTACTTC.

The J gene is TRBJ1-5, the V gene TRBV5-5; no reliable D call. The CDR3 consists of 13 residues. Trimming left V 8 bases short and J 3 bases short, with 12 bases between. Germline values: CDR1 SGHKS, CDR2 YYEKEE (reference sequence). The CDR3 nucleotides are TGTGCCAGTGGGCGCAGCCCCAATCAGCCCCAGCATTTT. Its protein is CASGRSPNQPQHF.

The CDR3 sequence is CASSPTGLGNQPQHF. The CDR3 DNA reads as TGTGCCAGCAGCCCGACAGGGCTAGGCAATCAGCCCCAGCATTTT. The rearrangement uses TRBV6-1 and TRBJ1-5, with TRBD1 matching 7 bases. CDR1 is MNHNS, CDR2 SASEGT, per germline. CDR3 size: 15 residues. J lost 2 bases, V lost 6 bases, and 7 bases had no gene match.

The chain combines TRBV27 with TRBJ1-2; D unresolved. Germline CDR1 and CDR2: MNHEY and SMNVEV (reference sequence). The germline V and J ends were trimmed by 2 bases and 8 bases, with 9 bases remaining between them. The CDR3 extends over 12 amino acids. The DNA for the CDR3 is TGTGCCAGCAGTTTAGGAGGCGGGGGCTACACCTTC. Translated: CASSLGGGGYTF.

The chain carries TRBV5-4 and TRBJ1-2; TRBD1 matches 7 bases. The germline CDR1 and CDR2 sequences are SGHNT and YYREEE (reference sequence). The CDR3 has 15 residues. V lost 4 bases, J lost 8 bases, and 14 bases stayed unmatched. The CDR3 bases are TGTGCCAGCAGCGGCGACAGGGTTCCCCCGGGAGGCTACACCTTC. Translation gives CASSGDRVPPGGYTF. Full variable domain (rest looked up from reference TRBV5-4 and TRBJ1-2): ETGVTQSPTHLIKTRGQQVTLRCSSQSGHNTVSWYQQALGQGPQFIFQYYREEENGRGNFPPRFSGLQFPNYSSELNVNALELDDSALYLCASSGDRVPPGGYTFGSGTRLTVV.

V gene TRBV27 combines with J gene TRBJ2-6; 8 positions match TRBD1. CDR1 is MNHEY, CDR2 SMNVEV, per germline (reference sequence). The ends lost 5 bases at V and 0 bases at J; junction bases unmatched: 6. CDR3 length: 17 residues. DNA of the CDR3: TGTGCCAGCAGTAAAGGACAGGGAGCCTCTGGGGCCAACGTCCTGACTTTC. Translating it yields CASSKGQGASGANVLTF.

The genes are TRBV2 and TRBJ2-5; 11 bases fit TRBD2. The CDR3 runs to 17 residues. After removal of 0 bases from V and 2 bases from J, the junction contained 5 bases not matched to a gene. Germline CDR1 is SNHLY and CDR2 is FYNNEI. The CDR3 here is CASSEARSSGGQETQYF. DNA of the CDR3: TGTGCCAGCAGTGAAGCTCGGTCTAGCGGGGGGCAAGAGACCCAGTACTTC.

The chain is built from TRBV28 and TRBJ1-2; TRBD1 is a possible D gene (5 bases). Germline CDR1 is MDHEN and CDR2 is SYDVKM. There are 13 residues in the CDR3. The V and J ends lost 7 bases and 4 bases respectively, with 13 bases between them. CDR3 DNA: TGTGCCAGCAAAGAAACAGGCATCTATGGCTACACCTTC. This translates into CASKETGIYGYTF.

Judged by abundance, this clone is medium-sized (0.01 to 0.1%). CDR3 region: CASSSDLTGSTPLHF. The CDR3 DNA reads TGCGCCAGCAGCTCCGATCTCACAGGGTCCACACCCCTCCACTTT. The chain couples TRBV5-1 to TRBJ1-6, with a tentative D call TRBD1 (6 bases). The germline V gene encodes CDR1 SGHRS and CDR2 YFSETQ. V was shortened by 3 bases and J by 11 bases, with 18 bases between the two germline ends. This CDR3 has 15 residues.

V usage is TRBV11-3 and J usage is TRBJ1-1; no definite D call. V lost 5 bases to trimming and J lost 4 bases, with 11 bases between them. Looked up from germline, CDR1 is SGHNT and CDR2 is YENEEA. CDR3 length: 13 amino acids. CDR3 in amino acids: CASSPNGVTEAFF. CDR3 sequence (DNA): TGTGCCAGCAGCCCCAACGGAGTCACTGAAGCTTTCTTT.